This is a list of T cell receptor beta chains from one sample in a study of cytomegalovirus exposure and HLA in healthy donors. Sequencing used immunoSEQ multiplex PCR; TCRdb keeps in-frame clones, though not all of them. The profile shows roughly 70,000 clones, roughly 74% of them singletons. Input material: PBMCs. The receptors were sampled from a human donor in good health. The CDR3 runs from the conserved cysteine through the conserved F or W. The D gene is left open where the match is weak. Only some rows state a clone size, as once, few, many or a class for expanded clones.

D: TRBD2; size: -; V: TRBV9; J: TRBJ2-7; DNA: TGTGCCAGCAGCTCACTAGCGGGAGAAAGCGAGCAGTACTTC; CDR3: CASSSLAGESEQYF
D: -; size: -; V: TRBV19; J: TRBJ2-2; DNA: TGTGCCAGTAGTATAGGAGACAGGAACACCGGGGAGCTGTTTTTT; CDR3: CASSIGDRNTGELFF
D: -; size: -; V: TRBV6-1; J: TRBJ1-5; DNA: TGTGCCAGCAGTGAAAAAGAGGCTCAGCCCCAGCATTTT; CDR3: CASSEKEAQPQHF
D: -; size: -; V: TRBV30; J: TRBJ1-1; DNA: TGTGCCTGGAGCTACACTGAAGCTTTCTTT; CDR3: CAWSYTEAFF
D: -; size: -; V: TRBV9; J: TRBJ1-3; DNA: TGTGCCAGCAGCGTAAGCGGCTCTGGAAACACCATATATTTT; CDR3: CASSVSGSGNTIYF
D: TRBD2; size: once; V: TRBV19; J: TRBJ2-1; DNA: TGTGCCAGTAGGACGATAGCGGGTAGTCCCTACAATGAGCAGTTCTTC; CDR3: CASRTIAGSPYNEQFF
D: -; size: few; V: TRBV9; J: TRBJ1-4; DNA: TGTGCCAGCAGCTCAACGGAAGGACAGATGATCGAAAAACTGTTTTTT; CDR3: CASSSTEGQMIEKLFF
D: -; size: -; V: TRBV7-6; J: TRBJ2-1; DNA: TGTGCCAGCAGCTTAGGGCCCGATAAGCGGACCAGGGGCAATGAGCAGTTCTTC; CDR3: CASSLGPDKRTRGNEQFF
D: -; size: -; V: TRBV11-3; J: TRBJ1-2; DNA: TGTGCCAGCGGCAGGGGAAGCTATGGCTACACCTTC; CDR3: CASGRGSYGYTF
D: -; size: -; V: TRBV7-3; J: TRBJ2-3; DNA: TGTGCCAGCAGCTTAACGGGGCCCACAGATACGCAGTATTTT; CDR3: CASSLTGPTDTQYF
D: -; size: -; V: TRBV27; J: TRBJ2-1; DNA: TGTGCCAGCAGTTCCCGGGGGAGCGGCAATGAGCAGTTCTTC; CDR3: CASSSRGSGNEQFF
D: TRBD1; size: -; V: TRBV30; J: TRBJ1-5; DNA: TGTGCCTGGAGTGTAGGGACAGGGGCCCAGCCCCAGCATTTT; CDR3: CAWSVGTGAQPQHF
D: -; size: -; V: TRBV25-1; J: TRBJ2-7; DNA: TGTGCCAGCAGTGAATCCGGCTCCTACGAGCAGTACTTC; CDR3: CASSESGSYEQYF
D: TRBD1; size: -; V: TRBV2; J: TRBJ1-5; DNA: TGTGCCAGCGGACAGGGGATAGATCAGCCCCAGCATTTT; CDR3: CASGQGIDQPQHF
D: TRBD1; size: few; V: TRBV5-1; J: TRBJ1-2; DNA: TGCGCCAGCAGCTTGGGGGACAGACCCAACTATGGCTACACCTTC; CDR3: CASSLGDRPNYGYTF
D: -; size: -; V: TRBV6-5; J: TRBJ2-5; DNA: TGTGCCAGCAGGTTGAGGGACTACCAAGAGACCCAGTACTTC; CDR3: CASRLRDYQETQYF
D: TRBD1; size: -; V: TRBV18; J: TRBJ1-5; DNA: TGTGCCAGCTCAGGTGGGACAGCGAGCAATCAGCCCCAGCATTTT; CDR3: CASSGGTASNQPQHF
D: -; size: -; V: TRBV25-1; J: TRBJ2-6; DNA: TGTGCCAGCGGGGCCCAAAGAAGTTCTGGGGCCAACGTCCTGACTTTC; CDR3: CASGAQRSSGANVLTF
D: TRBD2; size: few; V: TRBV11-2; J: TRBJ2-1; DNA: TGTGCCAGCAGCCAAGGACTAGCGGGACTCAATGAGCAGTTCTTC; CDR3: CASSQGLAGLNEQFF
D: -; size: -; V: TRBV29-1; J: TRBJ2-4; DNA: TGCAGCGTTGAAGATCGGGGTAAGGGAAAGAACATTCAGTACTTC; CDR3: CSVEDRGKGKNIQYF
D: -; size: -; V: TRBV4-1; J: TRBJ2-7; DNA: TGCGCCAGCAGCCAGTCCCTCCGAGCGTCCCAAAGAGGCGAGCAGTACTTC; CDR3: CASSQSLRASQRGEQYF
D: -; size: -; V: TRBV4-1; J: TRBJ1-3; DNA: TGCGCCAGCAGCCAAGATCGGGGGACCATATATTTT; CDR3: CASSQDRGTIYF
D: TRBD2; size: few; V: TRBV9; J: TRBJ2-5; DNA: TGTGCCAGCAGCGTAGGGGGATCGGGACTAGCGGATCAAGAGACCCAGTACTTC; CDR3: CASSVGGSGLADQETQYF
D: -; size: -; V: TRBV30; J: TRBJ1-1; DNA: TGTGCCTGGAGTCCTACAACAGGGAGGAACACTGAAGCTTTCTTT; CDR3: CAWSPTTGRNTEAFF
D: -; size: -; V: TRBV7-2; J: TRBJ2-7; DNA: TGTGCCAGCAGCTTAGAAAGAGGTCCTTTCGAGCAGTACTTC; CDR3: CASSLERGPFEQYF
D: TRBD1; size: -; V: TRBV9; J: TRBJ1-1; DNA: TGTGCCAGCAACCCGACAGGGACCACTGAAGCTTTCTTT; CDR3: CASNPTGTTEAFF
D: TRBD1; size: few; V: TRBV10-3; J: TRBJ1-4; DNA: TGTGCCATCAGTGACCCCGGACCTCGGACAGGGGTGAGAAATGAAAAACTGTTTTTT; CDR3: CAISDPGPRTGVRNEKLFF
D: TRBD2; size: once; V: TRBV10-1; J: TRBJ2-7; DNA: TGCGCCAGCAGTGAAGGGACTAGCGGGAATAGCGAGCAGTACTTC; CDR3: CASSEGTSGNSEQYF
D: TRBD2; size: -; V: TRBV25-1; J: TRBJ2-1; DNA: TGTGCCAGCAGTGGGGGGGGGAGAGAGCAGTTCTTC; CDR3: CASSGGGREQFF
D: -; size: -; V: TRBV5-1; J: TRBJ2-2; DNA: TGCGCCAGCAGCTTGAGCGGTCTTGCGAACACCGGGGAGCTGTTTTTT; CDR3: CASSLSGLANTGELFF
D: -; size: few; V: TRBV27; J: TRBJ1-3; DNA: TGTGCCAGCAGTCCCTATAGTCTTTACTCTGGAAACACCATATATTTT; CDR3: CASSPYSLYSGNTIYF
D: -; size: -; V: TRBV13; J: TRBJ1-2; DNA: TGTGCCAGCAGCTTAGGACACAGCAACTATGGCTACACCTTC; CDR3: CASSLGHSNYGYTF
D: TRBD1; size: once; V: TRBV28; J: TRBJ2-1; DNA: TGTGCCAGCAGTTTAGACAGGGAAGGTACGCCGTTCTTC; CDR3: CASSLDREGTPFF
D: -; size: once; V: TRBV11-3; J: TRBJ1-5; DNA: TGTGCCAGCAGCAGCTTAAATTATAGCAATCAGCCCCAGCATTTT; CDR3: CASSSLNYSNQPQHF
D: -; size: -; V: TRBV6-1; J: TRBJ2-7; DNA: TGTGCCAGCAAGAGGGGGGGACCCGGAGAGGGGAAGCAGTACTTC; CDR3: CASKRGGPGEGKQYF
D: -; size: -; V: TRBV7-3; J: TRBJ2-1; DNA: TGTGCCAGCAGCTTAAGCCTTACTAAGAACAATGAGCAGTTCTTC; CDR3: CASSLSLTKNNEQFF